This T cell receptor (beta chain) was observed in a study of control samples from healthy donors and cancer patients. The assay was immunoSEQ multiplex PCR, and TCRdb's table has in-frame clones only and misses some. This table has some 200,000 clones, 90% to 95% appearing once. This CDR3 region has 13 residues. Between the trimmed V and J ends, which lost 2 bases and 6 bases, there was a span of 10 bases. Per the germline V gene, CDR1 is ENHRY and CDR2 is SYGVKD. The sample comprised blood. This chain joins TRBV10-3 and TRBJ1-2; D is uncertain. The clonotype comes from a man aged 18 to 35 in good health. CDR3: CAISEPLEDGYTF. CDR3 nucleotides: TGTGCCATCAGTGAGCCGCTAGAGGATGGCTACACCTTC.